This entry lists 14 T cell receptor beta chains sequenced from one sample in a study of blood T cell repertoires in COVID-19. Assay: immunoSEQ multiplex PCR; the TCRdb copy retains only in-frame clones and omits some. Here the sample spans roughly 62,000 clones, 65% to 80% being singletons. The sample consisted of peripheral blood. These receptor sequences come from a woman at least 80 years old with active or convalescent COVID-19.

The gene calls are TRBV10-2 and TRBJ1-5; the match to TRBD1 covers 10 bases. The length of the CDR3 is 17 residues. With V trimmed by 7 bases and J by 7 bases, 16 bases remained unmatched. CDR1 is WSHSY and CDR2 is SAAADI in the germline V gene. Written as DNA, the CDR3 is TGCGCCAGCATAAGCGACCGCGGGACAGGGGAAGGACAGCCCCAGCATTTT. Translated, it gives CASISDRGTGEGQPQHF.

The chain is built from TRBV25-1 and TRBJ2-1; D possibly corresponds to TRBD1 (6 bases). Germline V CDR1 and CDR2: MGHDK, SYGVNS. The CDR3 sequence is 16 residues long. V lost 2 bases and J lost 3, with 14 bases in between. CDR3 in DNA: TGTGCCAGCAGTGAACCAAACAGGGTTGGCTACAATGAGCAGTTCTTC. This translates into CASSEPNRVGYNEQFF.

The chain uses TRBV6-6 and TRBJ1-1; D is perhaps TRBD1 (6 bases). Per the germline V gene, CDR1 is MNHNY and CDR2 is SVGAGI (reference sequence). Trimming stripped 0 bases from V and 5 bases from J, with 16 bases between. This CDR3 spans 16 amino acids. The CDR3 DNA sequence: TGTGCCAGCAGTTACTCGGAAAACAGGGTGGGTACTGAAGCTTTCTTT. Amino acids: CASSYSENRVGTEAFF.

V is TRBV5-1 and J is TRBJ1-1, with unresolved D. V lost 3 bases, J lost 7 bases, and 13 bases lay in between. CDR3 length: 13 residues. CDR1 and CDR2 from the germline V gene are SGHRS and YFSETQ. CDR3: CASSSLNQDEAFF. The DNA of the CDR3 is TGCGCCAGCAGCTCGCTAAACCAGGATGAAGCTTTCTTT.

The V gene is TRBV2, the J gene TRBJ2-3; D might be TRBD1 (5 bases). Germline CDR1 SNHLY, CDR2 FYNNEI. The CDR3 loop spans 13 amino acids. V lost 8 bases and J 3 bases, leaving 12 bases between the germline ends. The CDR3 DNA reads as TGTGCCAGCCGGACGAAGGGGACAGATACGCAGTATTTT. Protein product: CASRTKGTDTQYF.

The chain has TRBV10-3 and TRBJ2-3, with 7 bases identical to TRBD1. Germline-derived CDR1 and CDR2 are ENHRY and SYGVKD. The ends lost 4 bases at V and 3 bases at J; junction bases unmatched: 1. The length of the CDR3 is 13 residues. This CDR3 reads CAISAGQTDTQYF. The CDR3 nucleotides read TGTGCCATCAGTGCGGGACAGACAGATACGCAGTATTTT.

V and J are TRBV27 and TRBJ1-5; TRBD1 matches 7 bases. J lost 3 bases, V lost 6 bases, and 5 bases had no gene match. Germline V CDR1 and CDR2: MNHEY, SMNVEV (reference sequence). CDR3 length: 14 amino acids. CDR3 sequence: CASSHRGINQPQHF. CDR3 in DNA: TGTGCCAGCAGCCACAGGGGAATCAATCAGCCCCAGCATTTT.

The V gene is TRBV2, the J gene TRBJ1-1; no reliable D call. The CDR3 is made up of 14 amino acids. Germline-derived CDR1 and CDR2 are SNHLY and FYNNEI. The V gene lost 6 bases and the J gene lost 5 bases, with 16 bases spanning the gap. CDR3 in amino acids: CASRTGVVGTEAFF. The DNA for the CDR3 is TGTGCCAGCAGGACCGGGGTAGTGGGAACTGAAGCTTTCTTT.

This chain joins TRBV3-1 (or the pseudogene TRBV3-2) and TRBJ2-5; 11 positions agree with TRBD2. This CDR3 is built from 14 residues. Germline V lookup: CDR1 LGHDT, CDR2 YNNKEL (reference sequence). V gave up 2 bases and J gave up 5 bases; unmatched junction bases: 1. Here the CDR3 reads CASSQWTSGETQYF. For the CDR3, the DNA is TGTGCCAGCAGCCAATGGACTAGCGGGGAGACCCAGTACTTC.

The chain joins TRBV9 to TRBJ1-2, with unresolved D. The V gene lost 4 bases and the J gene lost 5 bases, with 24 bases spanning the gap. Germline CDR1 and CDR2: SGDLS and YYNGEE. This CDR3 has 17 amino acids. As DNA, the CDR3 is TGTGCCAGCAGCCCCCAGCGGGTCGACCTTCGGAGGTATGGCTACACCTTC. This gives the protein CASSPQRVDLRRYGYTF.

J is TRBJ2-3 and V is TRBV6-5; 8 bases map to TRBD2. The germline gives CDR1 MNHEY, CDR2 SVGAGI. The CDR3 has 15 residues. V lost 6 bases and J lost 0; bases outside the gene matches: 5. Here the CDR3 reads CASSGGATSTDTQYF. For the CDR3, the DNA is TGTGCCAGCAGCGGGGGGGCCACTAGCACAGATACGCAGTATTTT.

To note about this clone: This specimen includes other DNA sequences encoding the same CDR3. This chain connects TRBV7-9 to TRBJ2-5, with 13 nucleotides matching TRBD2. Germline V lookup: CDR1 SEHNR, CDR2 FQNEAQ (reference sequence). The CDR3 contains 17 residues. V shed 4 bases and J 2 bases; nucleotides not matched to a gene: 7. CDR3 nucleotides: TGTGCCAGCAGCTGGGGGAGGACTAGCGGGGGTCAAGAGACCCAGTACTTC. Translation gives CASSWGRTSGGQETQYF.

Details on this clone: Other nucleotide sequences in the sample specify the same CDR3. This chain joins TRBV10-3 and TRBJ1-2; 9 positions agree with TRBD1. After removal of 2 bases from V and 5 bases from J, the junction contained 6 bases not matched to a gene. This CDR3 is 15 amino acids long. CDR1 ENHRY and CDR2 SYGVKD come from the germline V gene. The CDR3 spells CAISEPGQGFYGYTF. The CDR3, as DNA: TGTGCCATCAGTGAGCCGGGACAGGGTTTTTATGGCTACACCTTC.

V is TRBV6-1 and J is TRBJ2-7; 11 nucleotides line up with TRBD2. CDR1 and CDR2 (germline): MNHNS, SASEGT. This CDR3 has 16 amino acids. The V and J ends lost 1 base and 4 bases, in that order; junction bases with no gene match: 6. In DNA form, the CDR3 reads TGTGCCAGCAGTGAAGGTAGCGGGGGGGCCGGATACGAGCAGTACTTC. This translates into CASSEGSGGAGYEQYF.